A single sample is the source of the 23 T cell receptor beta chains below, sequenced in a study of blood T cell repertoires in COVID-19. Libraries were prepared by immunoSEQ multiplex PCR; TCRdb keeps only in-frame clonotypes and omits some of them. The sample holds about 84,000 clones, around 80% seen once. Sequencing was done on a sample of peripheral blood. The receptor source for this set is a man of 80 years or more with active or convalescent COVID-19.

The chain has TRBV3-1 (or the pseudogene TRBV3-2) and TRBJ2-7; 8 nucleotides line up with TRBD1. V gave up 3 bases and J gave up 5 bases; unmatched junction bases: 6. Germline CDR1 is LGHDT and CDR2 is YNNKEL (reference sequence). CDR3 length equals 14 residues. CDR3 loop: CASSHSDRVHEQYF. CDR3 DNA sequence: TGTGCCAGCAGCCACTCGGACAGGGTCCACGAGCAGTACTTC.

The chain couples TRBV24-1 to TRBJ2-3; maybe TRBD2 (5 bases). V was trimmed by 9 bases and J by 2 bases, leaving 11 bases between them. Germline CDR1 KGHDR, CDR2 SFDVKD. The CDR3 totals 13 residues. The CDR3: CATAARDTDTQYF. Written as DNA, the CDR3 is TGTGCCACCGCCGCCCGGGACACAGATACGCAGTATTTT.

This clone appeared a single time. V gene TRBV21-1 combines with J gene TRBJ2-5; the table's D call TRBD1 went unverified against the DNA. TRBV21-1 is classified as a pseudogene. The CDR3 runs 15 residues. CDR3 protein: CASSKRDRVQETQYF. Here the CDR3 DNA reads TGTGCCAGCAGCAAACGGGACAGGGTCCAAGAGACCCAGTACTTC.

This sequence joins TRBV11-2 and TRBJ1-2; no reliable D call. Looked up from germline, CDR1 is SGHAT and CDR2 is FQNNGV. The CDR3 length is 12 residues. V was clipped by 5 bases and J by 1 base, with 5 bases between them. CDR3 sequence: CASSEGNYGYTF. The CDR3 nucleotides read TGTGCCAGCAGCGAGGGTAACTATGGCTACACCTTC.

This chain joins TRBV4-2 and TRBJ2-7; maybe TRBD1 (5 bases). This CDR3 has 14 amino acids. V was clipped by 3 bases and J by 2 bases, with 11 bases between them. The V gene's germline CDR1 is LGHNA and CDR2 YNFKEQ. The CDR3 loop reads CASSQPQATYEQYF. CDR3 nucleotides: TGTGCCAGCAGCCAGCCACAGGCCACCTACGAGCAGTACTTC.

The rearrangement joins TRBV29-1 to TRBJ1-2; 8 bases match TRBD1. The CDR3 has 13 residues. Germline lookup yields CDR1 SQVTM and CDR2 ANQGSEA. With 6 bases clipped from V and 4 bases from J, the junction kept 7 bases outside the gene matches. In DNA, the CDR3 is TGCAGCGTCAGCGGACAGGGCGGCTATGGCTACACCTTC. Translation: CSVSGQGGYGYTF.

The chain has TRBV3-1 (or the pseudogene TRBV3-2) and TRBJ2-1; the match to TRBD2 covers 7 bases. Germline CDR1 LGHDT, CDR2 YNNKEL (reference sequence). This CDR3 contains 14 residues. Unmatched junction bases numbered 1, after V lost 1 base and J lost 4 bases. The CDR3 loop reads CASSQAGGYNEQFF. The CDR3, as DNA: TGTGCCAGCAGCCAAGCGGGGGGTTACAATGAGCAGTTCTTC.

The chain combines TRBV9 with TRBJ1-3; the D is unclear. V lost 4 bases to trimming and J lost 3 bases, with 8 bases between them. The CDR3 covers 13 residues. CDR1 is SGDLS and CDR2 is YYNGEE in the germline V gene. The CDR3 nucleotides are TGTGCCAGCAGCCCGAGGAATGGAAACACCATATATTTT. Amino acids: CASSPRNGNTIYF.

This rearrangement joins TRBV4-1 to TRBJ2-3, with TRBD2 matching 7 bases. This CDR3 is 17 amino acids long. V was pared by 1 base and J by 1 base, with 8 bases of the junction left unmatched. Per germline, CDR1 MGHRA and CDR2 YSYEKL. The CDR3 DNA sequence: TGCGCCAGCAGCCAAGGGGCAATTAGCGGGCGCACAGATACGCAGTATTTT. It translates to CASSQGAISGRTDTQYF.

The genes are TRBV2 and TRBJ1-5; D is perhaps TRBD1 (6 bases). Germline CDR1 and CDR2: SNHLY and FYNNEI. V was clipped by 6 bases and J by 6 bases, with 18 bases between them. The CDR3 covers 15 residues. The CDR3 spells CASSLTGSPVQPQHF. As DNA, the CDR3 is TGTGCCAGCAGCCTGACAGGATCCCCCGTTCAGCCCCAGCATTTT. Supplemented by reference TRBV2 and TRBJ1-5, the full variable domain reads EPEVTQTPSHQVTQMGQEVILRCVPISNHLYFYWYRQILGQKVEFLVSFYNNEISEKSEIFDDQFSVERPDGSNFTLKIRSTKLEDSAMYFCASSLTGSPVQPQHFGDGTRLSIL.

On this clone itself: The sample contains more than one DNA sequence encoding this CDR3. The rearrangement joins TRBV10-3 to TRBJ2-2, with 12 bases aligning to TRBD1. V dropped 8 bases and J dropped 6; count of bases not matched to a gene: 10. The germline V gene has CDR1 ENHRY and CDR2 SYGVKD. The CDR3 has 16 amino acids. CDR3 residues: CAIRGDRGLTAGELFF. The CDR3 nucleotides are TGTGCCATCCGGGGGGACAGGGGGCTAACGGCCGGGGAGCTGTTTTTT.

This clone has just one count. The gene calls are TRBV5-4 and TRBJ2-1, with 10 positions matching TRBD2. Germline CDR1 is SGHNT and CDR2 is YYREEE (reference sequence). Unmatched junction bases numbered 4, after V lost 0 bases and J lost 4 bases. The CDR3 runs 16 residues. The CDR3 bases are TGTGCCAGCAGCTTGGGGGGACTAGCGTATTACAATGAGCAGTTCTTC. This codes for CASSLGGLAYYNEQFF.

This clone was seen once. V usage is TRBV9 and J usage is TRBJ2-3; 8 bases fit TRBD2. Germline V gene lookup returns CDR1 SGDLS and CDR2 YYNGEE. The CDR3 has 15 amino acids. With 4 bases clipped from V and 3 bases from J, the junction kept 7 bases outside the gene matches. The CDR3 DNA follows: TGTGCCAGCAGCTCGTCGGCGGGAGGAACAGATACGCAGTATTTT. Protein product: CASSSSAGGTDTQYF.

This clone turned up a few times. The chain is built from TRBV2 and TRBJ1-4, with 7 bases aligning to TRBD1. The germline V gene encodes CDR1 SNHLY and CDR2 FYNNEI. The ends lost 8 bases at V and 0 bases at J; junction bases unmatched: 9. The CDR3 consists of 16 residues. CDR3 sequence (DNA): TGTGCCAGCGAGGGACAGCCTTTTGCAACTAATGAAAAACTGTTTTTT. Amino acids: CASEGQPFATNEKLFF.

This chain connects TRBV7-2 to TRBJ2-1; D unresolved. CDR3 length: 11 residues. The V and J ends lost 4 bases and 11 bases respectively, with 9 bases between them. Per germline, CDR1 SGHTA and CDR2 FQGNSA. DNA for the CDR3: TGTGCCAGCAGCTCGCGCGGTCAGCAGTTCTTC. Translation gives CASSSRGQQFF.

V usage is TRBV19 and J usage is TRBJ2-1, with D uncertain. V was clipped by 2 bases and J by 5 bases, with 10 bases between them. This CDR3 spans 14 amino acids. Germline lookup yields CDR1 LNHDA and CDR2 SQIVND (reference sequence). CDR3 DNA sequence: TGTGCCAGTAGTATAAGTAGTCACGACAATGAGCAGTTCTTC. Its translation: CASSISSHDNEQFF.

The rearrangement links TRBV5-1 to TRBJ2-7; 7 bases fit TRBD1. The V gene end was trimmed by 4 bases and the J gene end by 5 bases; junction bases not matched to a gene: 9. CDR1 is SGHRS, CDR2 YFSETQ, per germline. The CDR3 runs to 14 residues. CDR3 sequence reads: CASSRGPYRDEQYF. The CDR3 DNA reads as TGCGCCAGCAGCAGGGGGCCTTACCGCGACGAGCAGTACTTC. The full variable domain, completed using reference TRBV5-1 and TRBJ2-7, is KAGVTQTPRYLIKTRGQQVTLSCSPISGHRSVSWYQQTPGQGLQFLFEYFSETQRNKGNFPGRFSGRQFSNSRSEMNVSTLELGDSALYLCASSRGPYRDEQYFGPGTRLTVT.

Comments on this clone: Other nucleotide sequences from this sample produce the same CDR3. V usage is TRBV12-3 or TRBV12-4 and J usage is TRBJ1-1; D gene uncertain. This CDR3 has 11 amino acids. Trimming shortened V by 6 bases and J by 4 bases, and 6 bases separated the two germline ends. The CDR3, as DNA: TGTGCCAGCAGCCGGGGCACTGAAGCTTTCTTT. This codes for CASSRGTEAFF.

The chain has TRBV9 and TRBJ1-4; 7 bases map to TRBD1. J gave up 8 bases and V 4 bases, and 11 bases lay outside the gene matches. CDR3 length: 15 amino acids. Germline V gives CDR1 SGDLS, CDR2 YYNGEE. The CDR3 reads CASSSPQGRQEKLFF. The CDR3 DNA reads TGTGCCAGCAGCTCCCCACAGGGGAGACAGGAAAAACTGTTTTTT.

This chain uses TRBV14 with TRBJ1-1, with TRBD1 matching over 8 bases. The J segment lost 0 bases and the V segment lost 3 bases, leaving 6 bases of the junction unmatched. CDR3 length: 16 amino acids. Looked up from germline, CDR1 is SGHDN and CDR2 is FVKESK. CDR3 residues: CASSHWTGSLNTEAFF. DNA of the CDR3: TGTGCCAGCAGCCATTGGACAGGGTCCCTGAACACTGAAGCTTTCTTT. The full variable domain, in which reference TRBV14 and TRBJ1-1 provide the parts outside the CDR3, is EAGVTQFPSHSVIEKGQTVTLRCDPISGHDNLYWYRRVMGKEIKFLLHFVKESKQDESGMPNNRFLAERTGGTYSTLKVQPAELEDSGVYFCASSHWTGSLNTEAFFGQGTRLTVV.

V gene TRBV29-1 combines with J gene TRBJ1-1; 9 nucleotides match TRBD1. The length of the CDR3 is 14 residues. The germline CDR1 and CDR2 sequences are SQVTM and ANQGSEA. Germline trimming cut 7 bases from V and 1 base from J; bases unmatched to any gene: 7. The CDR3 DNA is TGCAGCGCAGGACAGGGGACGCCGAACACTGAAGCTTTCTTT. Translating gives CSAGQGTPNTEAFF. Using reference TRBV29-1 and TRBJ1-1 for the parts outside the CDR3, the full variable domain is SAVISQKPSRDICQRGTSLTIQCQVDSQVTMMFWYRQQPGQSLTLIATANQGSEATYESGFVIDKFPISRPNLTFSTLTVSNMSPEDSSIYLCSAGQGTPNTEAFFGQGTRLTVV.

The chain uses TRBV12-5 and TRBJ2-3; 11 bases map to TRBD1. Germline assignment: CDR1 LGHNT and CDR2 FRNRAP. Trimming removed 5 bases from V and 4 bases from J; junction bases left unmatched: 2. The CDR3 contains 14 residues. The CDR3: CASGGTGGSDTQYF. DNA for the CDR3: TGTGCTAGTGGTGGGACAGGGGGGTCAGATACGCAGTATTTT.

The chain has TRBV6-4 and TRBJ1-5; unclear D gene. This CDR3 has 13 residues. CDR1 is MRHNA, CDR2 SNTAGT, per germline. The V gene lost 6 bases and the J gene lost 9 bases, with 15 bases spanning the gap. CDR3 in amino acids: CASSVGPGRPQHF. Written as DNA, the CDR3 is TGTGCCAGCAGCGTTGGGCCCGGAAGGCCCCAGCATTTT.